These 29 T cell receptor beta chains originate from one sample sequenced in a study of metastatic and nonmetastatic thyroid tumors (TCRdb year 2020). Before undergoing thyroid surgery, none of the patients had been given any kind of treatment. The protocol used for the library was PCR. The sequencer was an Illumina HiSeq 4000. TCRdb applied fastp at Q25 and MiXCR to the public reads, then kept only in-frame beta chains. A total of roughly 13,000 clones appear in this sample, 27% of them only once. Approximately 21% of the sample goes to the ten largest clones. Sequencing input: tumor tissue. The receptors originated from a female donor with papillary thyroid cancer or a benign thyroid nodule (not recorded which). Some clones in this sample may be carry-over from other donors' samples.

This CDR3 reads CASSLRADAYNEQFF. The CDR3 coding sequence is TGTGCCAGCAGCTTAAGGGCAGACGCCTACAATGAGCAGTTCTTC. V is TRBV7-3 and J is TRBJ2-1; D gene ambiguous. Trimming pared 1 base from V and 2 bases from J, leaving 9 bases between. Germline assignment: CDR1 SGHTA and CDR2 FQGTGA. The CDR3 totals 15 residues.

V gene TRBV3-1 combines with J gene TRBJ2-2, with a weak D call TRBD1 (5 bases). Trimming removed 0 bases from V and 4 bases from J, with 12 bases in between. CDR3 length equals 16 residues. Germline CDR1 is LGHDT and CDR2 is YNNKEL (reference sequence). DNA for the CDR3: TGTGCCAGCAGCCAAGATTTTAGGGGCGGCACCGGGGAGCTGTTTTTT. Translation: CASSQDFRGGTGELFF.

The chain links TRBV11-1 to TRBJ2-5; no reliable D call. Trimming left V 0 bases short and J 1 base short, with 6 bases between. The CDR3 spans 14 residues. The germline CDR1 and CDR2 sequences are SGHAT and FQDESV (reference sequence). The CDR3 bases are TGTGCCAGCAGCTTAGCGTACGGCCAAGAGACCCAGTACTTC. Its translation: CASSLAYGQETQYF.

This clone was seen at least ten times. The V call is TRBV7-9, the J call TRBJ1-1; D unresolved. Germline V gene data show CDR1 as SEHNR and CDR2 as FQNEAQ (reference sequence). Trimming removed 6 bases from V and 0 bases from J, with 14 bases in between. The CDR3 loop spans 15 amino acids. DNA for the CDR3: TGTGCCAGCAGGCGGGCGGAGGGTCTGAACACTGAAGCTTTCTTT. Its protein is CASRRAEGLNTEAFF.

This clone was counted ten times or more. The V gene is TRBV4-1, the J gene TRBJ2-3, with 10 bases matching TRBD2. CDR3 length: 17 residues. Germline trimming cut 3 bases from V and 0 bases from J; bases unmatched to any gene: 6. Germline lookup yields CDR1 MGHRA and CDR2 YSYEKL. The CDR3 nucleotides are TGCGCCAGCAGCCAGACCTTAGCGGGAGGTAGCACAGATACGCAGTATTTT. It codes for CASSQTLAGGSTDTQYF.

This clone has ten or more counts. Here the CDR3 DNA reads TGCGCCAGCAGCCAAGCCCAGGAGAATTCACCCCTCCACTTT. It encodes CASSQAQENSPLHF. The chain is built from TRBV4-1 and TRBJ1-6; D not resolved. The CDR3 loop spans 14 amino acids. Germline-derived CDR1 and CDR2 are MGHRA and YSYEKL. Trimming removed 1 base from V and 7 bases from J, with 8 bases in between.

The CDR3 here is CAWSIELPEAFF. CDR3 sequence (DNA): TGTGCCTGGAGTATCGAGTTACCTGAAGCTTTCTTT. This chain uses TRBV30 with TRBJ1-1, with D unclear. Germline loops: CDR1 GTSNPN, CDR2 SVGIG (reference sequence). V was shortened by 2 bases and J by 6 bases, with 10 bases between the two germline ends. The CDR3 totals 12 residues.

This clone was recorded at least ten times. J is TRBJ1-5 and V is TRBV6-1, with D perhaps matching TRBD1 (6 bases). V lost 8 bases, J lost 4 bases, and 18 bases lay in between. The CDR3 runs 15 residues. Germline values: CDR1 MNHNS, CDR2 SASEGT. The CDR3 protein is CASSTQGLGNQPQHF. The CDR3 DNA reads as TGTGCCAGCTCAACACAGGGTCTGGGGAATCAGCCCCAGCATTTT.

The chain combines TRBV27 with TRBJ2-2, with TRBD2 matching over 7 bases. CDR1 and CDR2 from the germline V gene are MNHEY and SMNVEV (reference sequence). V shed 7 bases, J shed 2 bases, and the junction held 16 bases outside the gene matches. The CDR3 contains 18 residues. The CDR3 loop is CASTELPSTSSNTGELFF. CDR3 sequence (DNA): TGTGCCAGCACCGAGTTACCCTCGACTAGCTCAAACACCGGGGAGCTGTTTTTT.

This clone has at least ten counts. Different DNA sequences within this sample yield the same CDR3. V and J are TRBV28 and TRBJ1-1; no clear D. Germline CDR1 is MDHEN and CDR2 is SYDVKM. The length of the CDR3 is 13 residues. Trimming took off 2 bases at V and 7 bases at J, with 11 bases between the two ends. The CDR3 sequence is CASSLRPAGEAFF. CDR3 coding DNA: TGTGCCAGCAGTTTACGACCCGCAGGTGAAGCTTTCTTT.

The chain couples TRBV11-2 to TRBJ2-7, with 12 bases identical to TRBD2. The CDR3 has 15 amino acids. V lost 0 bases to trimming and J lost 7 bases; unmatched junction nucleotides: 4. The germline V gene has CDR1 SGHAT and CDR2 FQNNGV. The CDR3 sequence is CASSLDPSGRGEQYF. In nucleotides, the CDR3 is TGTGCCAGCAGCTTAGATCCTAGCGGGAGGGGGGAGCAGTACTTC.

Only one count was recorded for this clone. V and J are TRBV6-1 and TRBJ2-5; 10 bases map to TRBD1. Germline V gives CDR1 MNHNS, CDR2 SASEGT. CDR3 length: 16 residues. V lost 5 bases to trimming and J lost 2 bases; unmatched junction nucleotides: 8. The DNA of the CDR3 is TGTGCCAGCAGTAAGCCGGGACAGGGGATGCAAGAGACCCAGTACTTC. Translated: CASSKPGQGMQETQYF.

This clone is medium-sized. The CDR3 sequence: CAWSVGSFHGYTF. DNA of the CDR3: TGTGCCTGGAGTGTTGGCAGCTTCCATGGCTACACCTTC. The chain uses TRBV30 and TRBJ1-2; D is ambiguous. V lost 0 bases, J lost 6 bases, and 11 bases lay in between. This CDR3 has 13 amino acids. Germline CDR1 is GTSNPN and CDR2 is SVGIG (reference sequence).

The CDR3 DNA sequence: TGTGCCACCTCGACGGACAGGCTCTACGAGCAGTACTTC. Residues: CATSTDRLYEQYF. J is TRBJ2-7 and V is TRBV24-1; TRBD1 aligns across 7 bases. This CDR3 has 13 amino acids. The V and J ends lost 9 bases and 3 bases, in that order; junction bases with no gene match: 7. Germline V gene lookup returns CDR1 KGHDR and CDR2 SFDVKD.

Regarding this clone: At one end the junction does not follow the germline gene, possibly because of a read error. V usage is TRBV12-3 or TRBV12-4 and J usage is TRBJ2-7, with D hard to call. The CDR3 is made up of 14 amino acids. CDR3 bases: TGTGCCAGCAGCTTAGGCTGGACCTACTACGAGCAGTACTTC. It codes for CASSLGWTYYEQYF.

This clone was counted a few times. The chain is built from TRBV27 and TRBJ1-1; perhaps TRBD1 as D (5 bases). Trimming removed 2 bases from V and 5 bases from J, with 12 bases in between. Germline V gene lookup returns CDR1 MNHEY and CDR2 SMNVEV (reference sequence). The length of the CDR3 is 14 residues. The CDR3 protein is CASSLEGLSTEAFF. In DNA, the CDR3 is TGTGCCAGCAGTTTAGAGGGGCTTTCGACTGAAGCTTTCTTT.

This sequence joins TRBV6-1 and TRBJ1-6; no clear D. Germline loops: CDR1 MNHNS, CDR2 SASEGT. The CDR3 covers 14 residues. The V and J ends lost 5 bases and 9 bases respectively, with 14 bases between them. Written as DNA, the CDR3 is TGTGCCAGCAGTACACTACCTTATTTTTCACCCCTCCACTTT. Its protein is CASSTLPYFSPLHF.

The sample holds many counts of this clone. V gene TRBV19 combines with J gene TRBJ2-3; D tentatively reads TRBD1 or TRBD2 (5 bases each). Between the trimmed V and J ends, which lost 5 bases and 8 bases, there was a span of 14 bases. Germline V lookup: CDR1 LNHDA, CDR2 SQIVND (reference sequence). The CDR3 totals 13 residues. The DNA of the CDR3 is TGTGCCAGTAGTCCGCCGGGACGGGGTACGCAGTATTTT. Protein sequence: CASSPPGRGTQYF.

The chain links TRBV27 to TRBJ2-7; 10 positions match TRBD1. With V trimmed by 3 bases and J by 4 bases, 3 bases remained unmatched. The CDR3 spans 14 residues. Germline CDR1 MNHEY, CDR2 SMNVEV (reference sequence). CDR3 sequence reads: CASSFGTGDYEQYF. For the CDR3, the DNA is TGTGCCAGCAGTTTCGGGACAGGGGATTACGAGCAGTACTTC.

V gene TRBV5-1 combines with J gene TRBJ1-4, with D hard to call. Germline loops: CDR1 SGHRS, CDR2 YFSETQ. V lost 7 bases and J lost 3, with 16 bases in between. The CDR3 sequence is 15 residues long. The CDR3 here is CASCPSGRANEKLFF. The CDR3 DNA follows: TGCGCCAGCTGCCCTTCAGGTCGTGCTAATGAAAAACTGTTTTTT.

This clone showed up just a few times. A much larger clone sits a single nucleotide away, making a read error possible. The same CDR3 also results from other DNA sequences found in this sample. The rearrangement joins TRBV29-1 to TRBJ1-3; D ambiguous. Trimming removed 3 bases at V and 4 bases at J, with 10 bases between. Germline V lookup: CDR1 SQVTM, CDR2 ANQGSEA. The CDR3 is made up of 13 amino acids. The CDR3 DNA is TGCAGCGTTGATCCAGGACCCGGAAACACCATATATTTT. Amino acid sequence: CSVDPGPGNTIYF.

By sample share, this clone is medium-sized. The chain is built from TRBV5-1 and TRBJ2-1; a possible D gene is TRBD2 (5 bases). Germline V lookup: CDR1 SGHRS, CDR2 YFSETQ. CDR3 length equals 13 residues. The V and J ends lost 0 bases and 7 bases respectively, with 8 bases between them. The CDR3 coding sequence is TGCGCCAGCAGCTTGGGATCGGGAAATGAGCAGTTCTTC. This encodes CASSLGSGNEQFF.

The rearrangement uses TRBV5-6 and TRBJ1-2; D is undetermined. Germline lookup yields CDR1 SGHDT and CDR2 YYEEEE. Trimming removed 0 bases from V and 8 bases from J, with 8 bases in between. The length of the CDR3 is 12 residues. CDR3 in DNA: TGTGCCAGCAGCTTGGGTGGCCCCGGCTACACCTTC. Protein product: CASSLGGPGYTF.

This clone appeared a few times. V and J are TRBV12-3 or TRBV12-4 and TRBJ1-1, with 7 positions matching TRBD1. The CDR3 extends over 14 amino acids. V gave up 3 bases and J gave up 0 bases; unmatched junction bases: 1. CDR3 nucleotide sequence: TGTGCCAGCAGTTTTGGACAGGTGAACACTGAAGCTTTCTTT. As protein: CASSFGQVNTEAFF.

At least ten counts were recorded for this clone. The CDR3 DNA follows: TGTGCCAGCAGCCGGAGGACTAGCGGGAGGGCCGCTGGGGCCAACGTCCTGACTTTC. Translating it yields CASSRRTSGRAAGANVLTF. This sequence joins TRBV5-7 and TRBJ2-6; TRBD2 aligns across 15 bases. TRBV5-7 is an ORF for which the function is uncertain. With 4 bases clipped from V and 2 bases from J, the junction kept 7 bases outside the gene matches. This CDR3 spans 19 amino acids.

Here the CDR3 reads CASSDPPQETQYF. In DNA, the CDR3 is TGTGCCAGCAGTGACCCCCCACAAGAGACCCAGTACTTC. The chain carries TRBV28 and TRBJ2-5; D not resolved. CDR3 length equals 13 residues. The ends were cut back, 5 bases at V and 2 bases at J, with 9 bases in the middle. CDR1 is MDHEN and CDR2 is SYDVKM in the germline V gene.

V gene TRBV20-1 combines with J gene TRBJ1-1; 7 bases line up with TRBD1. The V and J ends lost 5 bases and 4 bases, in that order; junction bases with no gene match: 7. CDR3 length: 13 residues. Looked up from germline, CDR1 is DFQATT and CDR2 is SNEGSKA (reference sequence). The CDR3 DNA follows: TGCAGTGCTCCCACAGGGGTCGGCACTGAAGCTTTCTTT. Its protein product is CSAPTGVGTEAFF.

This clone was seen repeatedly, ten times or more. The rearrangement joins TRBV11-2 to TRBJ2-1; 9 bases line up with TRBD2. The CDR3 length is 18 residues. V dropped 4 bases and J dropped 12; count of bases not matched to a gene: 22. Germline V gives CDR1 SGHAT, CDR2 FQNNGV. The CDR3 DNA reads as TGTGCCAGCAGCTACCTCAGTTGGGGGGCTAGCGGGACCCCTGGGCAGTTCTTC. Translation: CASSYLSWGASGTPGQFF.

Relative to its sample, this clone is medium-sized. This chain joins TRBV7-3 and TRBJ2-2; D gene ambiguous. The length of the CDR3 is 14 residues. Between the trimmed V and J ends, which lost 1 base and 3 bases, there was a span of 6 bases. CDR1 is SGHTA and CDR2 is FQGTGA in the germline V gene. CDR3 bases: TGTGCCAGCAGCTTAAATTATTACACCGGGGAGCTGTTTTTT. Its translation is CASSLNYYTGELFF.